The 4 T cell receptor beta chains given below trace back to one sample, sequenced in a study of OX40 agonist ivuxolimab in advanced cancers. Libraries were prepared by immunoSEQ multiplex PCR; TCRdb keeps only in-frame clonotypes and omits some of them. Altogether more than 60,000 clones are present, 86% being singletons, with the ten largest covering around 0.97%. The material was CD4+ or CD8+ T cells sorted from blood, obtained in a trial of the OX40 agonist ivuxolimab. Every receptor here comes from an adult with an advanced solid tumor such as melanoma, head and neck, liver or kidney cancer.

This chain links TRBV5-1 with TRBJ2-5; the match to TRBD2 covers 13 bases. CDR1 and CDR2 (germline): SGHRS, YFSETQ. This CDR3 spans 18 amino acids. V shed 3 bases, J shed 5 bases, and the junction held 13 bases outside the gene matches. The CDR3 region has the DNA TGCGCCAGCAGCTCGTCGACTAGCGGGAGGACCAAGGGGGAGACCCAGTACTTC. This encodes CASSSSTSGRTKGETQYF.

The chain links TRBV7-3 to TRBJ2-7; 10 bases map to TRBD1. The CDR3 length is 13 residues. Per the germline V gene, CDR1 is SGHTA and CDR2 is FQGTGA. Trimming cost V 4 bases and J 6 bases; bases outside gene matches: 3. In DNA form, the CDR3 reads TGTGCCAGCAGCTACGACAGGGGGCGCGAGCAGTACTTC. Protein product: CASSYDRGREQYF. Filled out from reference TRBV7-3 and TRBJ2-7, the complete variable domain reads GAGVSQTPSNKVTEKGKYVELRCDPISGHTALYWYRQSLGQGPEFLIYFQGTGAADDSGLPNDRFFAVRPEGSVSTLKIQRTERGDSAVYLCASSYDRGREQYFGPGTRLTVT.

For the CDR3, the DNA is TGTGCCACCAGCAGAGTGGCCGTTGGTGGTGAAAAACTGTTTTTT. Its translation: CATSRVAVGGEKLFF. The chain has TRBV15 and TRBJ1-4, with unresolved D. The CDR3 length is 15 residues. Germline lookup yields CDR1 LNHNV and CDR2 YYDKDF (reference sequence). The ends were cut back, 1 base at V and 7 bases at J, with 13 bases in the middle.

The chain combines TRBV20-1 with TRBJ1-1; the match to TRBD1 covers 9 bases. This CDR3 is built from 11 residues. V lost 5 bases, J lost 12 bases, and 7 bases stayed unmatched. The germline gives CDR1 DFQATT, CDR2 SNEGSKA (reference sequence). CDR3 protein: CSAEGQGSTFF. In DNA, the CDR3 is TGCAGTGCTGAGGGACAGGGCTCGACTTTCTTT.